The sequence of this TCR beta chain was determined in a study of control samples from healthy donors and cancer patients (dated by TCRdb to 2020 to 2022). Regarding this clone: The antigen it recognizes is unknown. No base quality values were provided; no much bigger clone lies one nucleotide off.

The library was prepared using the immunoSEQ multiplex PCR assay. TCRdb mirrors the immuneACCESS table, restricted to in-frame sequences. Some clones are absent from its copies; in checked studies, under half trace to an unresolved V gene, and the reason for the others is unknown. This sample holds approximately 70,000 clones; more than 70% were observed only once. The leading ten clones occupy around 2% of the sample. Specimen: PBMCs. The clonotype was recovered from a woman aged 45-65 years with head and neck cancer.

The CDR3 loop reads CASSGGRFIGYTF. The DNA sequence is given as TGTGCCAGCAGTGGGGGACGGTTTATCGGCTACACCTTC. The chain employs TRBV28 and TRBJ1-2; possibly the D gene is TRBD1, per 5 matching bases. The CDR3 spans 13 residues, from the cysteine through the phenylalanine. Only the CDR3 DNA is retained, 39 bases long and in frame from the first base. In the germline V gene, CDR1 corresponds to MDHEN and CDR2 to SYDVKM. The V and J ends are trimmed by 5 bases and 8 bases, leaving 15 bases between them.